A single sample gave rise to the 3 T cell receptor beta chains below, sequenced in a study of T-cell memory formation after mild COVID-19. One entry per CDR3 protein, called by TCRdb with MiXCR from the 5' RACE reads. The table shows about 110,000 distinct CDR3 sequences, with about 15% occurring only once. Sequenced: PBMCs or a T cell subset sorted from them (not recorded which). The receptors were gathered from a man younger than 35 who had mild COVID-19 (a few samples of this study predate the infection). Cell type and time point are not known.

This chain links TRBV4-2 with TRBJ1-2, with D maybe TRBD1 (5 bases). Between the trimmed V and J ends, which lost 0 bases and 4 bases, there was a span of 15 bases. The CDR3 has 16 residues. Germline CDR1 reads LGHNA; CDR2 reads YNFKEQ. CDR3 nucleotide sequence: TGTGCCAGCAGCCAAGATTGGGACGTGAAGTCCTATGGCTACACCTTC. Translating it yields CASSQDWDVKSYGYTF.

This clonotype showed up many times. The V and J genes are TRBV7-9 and TRBJ2-7, with D maybe TRBD2 (6 bases). The CDR3 extends over 15 amino acids. Germline CDR1 is SEHNR and CDR2 is FQNEAQ (reference sequence). The ends were cut back, 7 bases at V and 3 bases at J, with 19 bases in the middle. The CDR3 loop is CASTRGELDYYEQYF. DNA for the CDR3: TGTGCCAGCACCCGGGGCGAGTTGGACTACTACGAGCAGTACTTC.

In its sample, this clonotype was seen a few times. This chain joins TRBV6-2 or TRBV6-3 and TRBJ1-1; 9 bases are a match to TRBD1. This CDR3 has 15 residues. V lost 2 bases and J lost 4; bases outside the gene matches: 5. CDR1 and CDR2 from the germline V gene are MNHEY and SVGEGT. CDR3 nucleotides: TGTGCCAGCAGTTACCCCGGACAGGGGCTCACTGAAGCTTTCTTT. Amino acids: CASSYPGQGLTEAFF.